The subject of this entry is one TCR beta chain. Its antigen is still unknown. CDR3 length equals 17 residues. Germline V gives CDR1 SGHNT, CDR2 YENEEA. V trimming: 3 bases; J trimming: 3 bases; junction bases outside the gene matches: 6. Treatment specified: 15 to 20 received Ad26.COV2.S at low or high dose, single or two shots; about 5 received placebo; per-sample allocation not given. Specimens were obtained on day 63 following the first vaccine or placebo injection. An Ad26 vector that expressed Wuhan-strain SARS-CoV-2 spike constituted the vaccine. These data come from a study of Ad26.COV2.S vaccination and SARS-CoV-2 variants. General study results and limits: Marked by substantial breadth, spike-specific CD8+ and CD4+ T cell responses were reportedly seen after vaccination.

The repertoire was sequenced with immunoSEQ multiplex PCR; TCRdb's copy has only in-frame clones and lacks some. Among 400,000 to 450,000 clones listed, roughly 90% were seen once. The rearrangement links TRBV11-3 to TRBJ2-1; TRBD2 agrees at 12 bases. The clonotype comes from a person between 18 and 60 years old who received the Ad26.COV2.S COVID-19 vaccine or a placebo. This sample comprised peripheral blood, obtained in a trial of Ad26.COV2.S vaccine versus placebo. The CDR3 sequence is CASSLTGLAGNYNEQFF. The CDR3 nucleotides are TGTGCCAGCAGCTTGACCGGACTAGCGGGGAACTACAATGAGCAGTTCTTC.